Listed below are T cell receptor beta chains from one sample, sequenced in a study of CD8+CD57+ T cells in acquired aplastic anemia. TCRdb processed the reads anew with MiXCR; each CDR3 protein has one entry. Of about 190,000 distinct CDR3 sequences listed, 40% to 55% were seen once; the top ten hold over 7.5%. The sample consisted of sorted CD4+, CD8+, or CD8+CD57+ T cells (not recorded which) from PBMCs. All receptors derive from a human donor with aplastic anemia. Each CDR3 is given with its conserved first and last residue. The D gene is left open where the match is weak. Where a row states a size, it is once, few, many or the class of an expanded clone; other rows omit it.

cdr3_length	d_call	v_call	j_call	clone_size	cdr3_nt	cdr3_aa
11	.	TRBV7-9	TRBJ1-2	.	TGTGCCAGCAGCTTAGGGCAGGAGGACACCTTC	CASSLGQEDTF
15	TRBD2	TRBV12-3/TRBV12-4	TRBJ2-7	once	TGTGCCAGCAGTATCAGGACTAGCGGGCTCTACGAGCAGTACTTC	CASSIRTSGLYEQYF
13	.	TRBV20-1	TRBJ2-5	once	TGCAGTGCTTCATACAGGTTAAGAGAGACCCAGTACTTC	CSASYRLRETQYF
12	.	TRBV18	TRBJ2-5	many	TGTGCCAGCTCAGGGAGTGAAGAGACCCAGTACTTC	CASSGSEETQYF
11	TRBD1	TRBV19	TRBJ1-1	.	TGTGCCAGTAGTACGACAGGGACGGCTTTCTTT	CASSTTGTAFF
17	TRBD2	TRBV20-1	TRBJ2-7	.	TGCAGTGCCAAGATTTGGGAAGGACTAGCGGGAGGTGGCGAGCAGCACTTC	CSAKIWEGLAGGGEQHF
15	TRBD1	TRBV19	TRBJ2-7	many	TGTGCCAGTAGCCAATCGACAGGGTTGAGATACGAGCAGTACTTC	CASSQSTGLRYEQYF
13	.	TRBV29-1	TRBJ1-1	.	TGCAGCGTTGAGGGGCAAATGGGCACTGAAGCTTTCTTT	CSVEGQMGTEAFF
15	TRBD2	TRBV20-1	TRBJ2-5	once	TGCAGTGCTAGAGGGACTAGCGTGGGGGAAGAGACCCAGTACTTC	CSARGTSVGEETQYF
14	TRBD1	TRBV6-5	TRBJ1-2	.	TGTGCCAGCAGTTTCCGGACAGGTACCTATGGCTACACCTTC	CASSFRTGTYGYTF
14	.	TRBV7-8	TRBJ2-7	many	TGTGCCAGCAGCTCCACGTCGGTATCCTACGAGCAGTACTTC	CASSSTSVSYEQYF
14	TRBD2	TRBV2	TRBJ2-7	.	TGTGCCAGCAGGGTACTAGCGGGGTCCTACGAGCAGTACTTC	CASRVLAGSYEQYF
14	.	TRBV10-2	TRBJ2-3	once	TGCGCCAGCATGGGAGAGCTAACCTCGGATACGCAGTATTTT	CASMGELTSDTQYF